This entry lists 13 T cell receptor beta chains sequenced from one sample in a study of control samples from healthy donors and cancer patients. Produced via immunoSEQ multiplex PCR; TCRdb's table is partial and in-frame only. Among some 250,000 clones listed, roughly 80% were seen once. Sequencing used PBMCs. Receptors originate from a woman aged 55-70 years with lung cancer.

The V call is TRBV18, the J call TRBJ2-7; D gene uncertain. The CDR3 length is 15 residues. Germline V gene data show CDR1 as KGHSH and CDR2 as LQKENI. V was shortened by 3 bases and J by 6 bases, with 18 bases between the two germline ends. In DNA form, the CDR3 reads TGTGCCAGCTCACCTGCGGCGGCCGGATCCGGCGAGCAGTACTTC. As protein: CASSPAAAGSGEQYF.

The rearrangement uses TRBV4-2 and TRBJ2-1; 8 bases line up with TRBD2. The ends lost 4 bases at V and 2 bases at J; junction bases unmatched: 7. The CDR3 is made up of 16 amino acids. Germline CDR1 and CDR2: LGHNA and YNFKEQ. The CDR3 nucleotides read TGTGCCAGCAGCCTTACAGCGGGGGTCGCCTACAATGAGCAGTTCTTC. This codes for CASSLTAGVAYNEQFF.

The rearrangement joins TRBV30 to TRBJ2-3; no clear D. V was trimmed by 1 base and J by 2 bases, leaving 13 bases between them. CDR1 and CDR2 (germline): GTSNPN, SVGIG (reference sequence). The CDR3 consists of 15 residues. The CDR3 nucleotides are TGTGCCTGGAGTGGTGGGGATCTCTTCACAGATACGCAGTATTTT. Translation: CAWSGGDLFTDTQYF. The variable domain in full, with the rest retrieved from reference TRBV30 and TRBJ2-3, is SQTIHQWPATLVQPVGSPLSLECTVEGTSNPNLYWYRQAAGRGLQLLFYSVGIGQISSEVPQNLSASRPQDRQFILSSKKLLLSDSGFYLCAWSGGDLFTDTQYFGPGTRLTVL.

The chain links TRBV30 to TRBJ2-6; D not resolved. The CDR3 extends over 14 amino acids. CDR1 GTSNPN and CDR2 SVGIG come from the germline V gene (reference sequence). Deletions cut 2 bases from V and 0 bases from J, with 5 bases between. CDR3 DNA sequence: TGTGCCTGGAGTCACACCTCTGGGGCCAACGTCCTGACTTTC. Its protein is CAWSHTSGANVLTF.

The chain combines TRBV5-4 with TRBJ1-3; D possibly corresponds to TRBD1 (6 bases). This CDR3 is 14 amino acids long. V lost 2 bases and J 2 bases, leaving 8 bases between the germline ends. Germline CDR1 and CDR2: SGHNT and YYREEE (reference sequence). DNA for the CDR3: TGTGCCAGCAGCTTTGGGGGGCCTGGAAACACCATATATTTT. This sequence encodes CASSFGGPGNTIYF.

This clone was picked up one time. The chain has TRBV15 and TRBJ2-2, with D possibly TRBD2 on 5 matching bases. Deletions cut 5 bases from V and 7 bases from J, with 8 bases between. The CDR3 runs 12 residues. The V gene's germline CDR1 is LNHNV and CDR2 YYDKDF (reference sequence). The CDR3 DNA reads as TGTGCCACCAGCGGGAGAGACGGGGAGCTGTTTTTT. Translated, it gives CATSGRDGELFF.

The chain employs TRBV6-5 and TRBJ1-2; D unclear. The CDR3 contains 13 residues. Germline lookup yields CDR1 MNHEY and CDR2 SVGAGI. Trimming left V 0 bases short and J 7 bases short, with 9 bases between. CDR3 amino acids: CASSYSKRIGYTF. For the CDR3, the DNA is TGTGCCAGCAGTTACTCGAAGCGCATTGGCTACACCTTC.

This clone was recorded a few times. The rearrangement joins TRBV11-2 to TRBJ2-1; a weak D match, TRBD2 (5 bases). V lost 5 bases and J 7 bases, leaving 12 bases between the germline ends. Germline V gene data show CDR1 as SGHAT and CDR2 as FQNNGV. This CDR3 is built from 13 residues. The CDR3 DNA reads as TGTGCCAGCAGCACCGGTCCGGGAAATGAGCAGTTCTTC. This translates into CASSTGPGNEQFF.

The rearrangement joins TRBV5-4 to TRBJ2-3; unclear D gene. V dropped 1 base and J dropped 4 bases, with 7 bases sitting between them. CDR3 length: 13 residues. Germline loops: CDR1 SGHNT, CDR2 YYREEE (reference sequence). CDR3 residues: CASSLSAPDTQYF. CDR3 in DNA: TGTGCCAGCAGCTTGTCCGCCCCAGATACGCAGTATTTT.

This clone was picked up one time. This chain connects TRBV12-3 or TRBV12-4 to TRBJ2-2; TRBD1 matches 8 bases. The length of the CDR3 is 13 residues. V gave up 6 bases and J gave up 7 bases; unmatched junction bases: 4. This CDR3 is CASSGQGYGELFF. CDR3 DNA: TGTGCCAGCAGCGGACAGGGCTACGGGGAGCTGTTTTTT.

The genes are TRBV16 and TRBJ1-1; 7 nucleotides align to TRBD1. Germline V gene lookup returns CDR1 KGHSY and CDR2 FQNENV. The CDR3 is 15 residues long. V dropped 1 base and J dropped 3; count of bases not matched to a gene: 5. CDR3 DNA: TGTGCCAGCAGCCAATTGGAGGGGGCCTACACTGAAGCTTTCTTT. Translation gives CASSQLEGAYTEAFF.

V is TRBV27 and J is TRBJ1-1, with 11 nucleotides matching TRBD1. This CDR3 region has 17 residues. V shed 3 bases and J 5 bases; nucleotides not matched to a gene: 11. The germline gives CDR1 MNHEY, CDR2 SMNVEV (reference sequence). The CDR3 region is CASSFTLPGQGDTEAFF. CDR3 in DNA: TGTGCCAGCAGTTTCACCCTACCGGGACAGGGGGATACTGAAGCTTTCTTT.

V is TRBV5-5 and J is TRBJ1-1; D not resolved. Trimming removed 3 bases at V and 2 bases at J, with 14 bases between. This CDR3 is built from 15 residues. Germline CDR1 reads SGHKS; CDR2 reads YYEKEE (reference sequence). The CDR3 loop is CASSSWRVGNTEAFF. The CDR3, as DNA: TGTGCCAGCAGCTCTTGGAGGGTGGGTAACACTGAAGCTTTCTTT. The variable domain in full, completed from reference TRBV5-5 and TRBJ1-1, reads DAGVTQSPTHLIKTRGQQVTLRCSPISGHKSVSWYQQVLGQGPQFIFQYYEKEERGRGNFPDRFSARQFPNYSSELNVNALLLGDSALYLCASSSWRVGNTEAFFGQGTRLTVV.